This is a list of T cell receptor beta chains from one sample in a study of CD8 T cells in Susac syndrome. One entry per CDR3 protein results from TCRdb running MiXCR on the immunoSEQ multiplex PCR reads. The sample includes about 120,000 distinct CDR3 sequences, roughly 94% of them seen just once. The sequencing input was CD4+ T cells from PBMCs. The receptors originated from a human donor in good health. CDR3s include the opening cysteine and the closing phenylalanine or tryptophan. The order of the fields is CDR3 length, J gene, D gene, V gene, CDR3 protein. The D gene is left open where the match is weak.

14	TRBJ1-5	NA	TRBV12-3/TRBV12-4	CASSLGHLEGPQHF
18	TRBJ2-2	TRBD2	TRBV15	CATSRAAGVYANTGELFF
13	TRBJ2-5	NA	TRBV14	CASSQASWETQYF
12	TRBJ1-3	NA	TRBV30	CAWSGSGNTIYF
15	TRBJ2-2	TRBD2	TRBV11-1	CASSLDLAGSGELFF
13	TRBJ2-7	TRBD2	TRBV6-6	CASSLTSEYEQYF
14	TRBJ1-1	NA	TRBV28	CASSWGKSGTEAFF
17	TRBJ1-6	NA	TRBV6-1	CASSPRGQNSYNSPLHF
14	TRBJ2-2	NA	TRBV6-5	CASRPSRDTGELFF
13	TRBJ2-7	NA	TRBV10-3	CAISDRGVDEQYF
14	TRBJ2-2	TRBD2	TRBV6-1	CAIRGVGDTGELFF
16	TRBJ2-5	TRBD2	TRBV12-3/TRBV12-4	CASSDPSGRSVETQYF
14	TRBJ2-1	TRBD2	TRBV2	CASSQLAGGNEQFF
12	TRBJ2-5	NA	TRBV7-9	CAGEGGAETQYF
14	TRBJ1-5	NA	TRBV27	CASSLRAGLQPQHF
14	TRBJ2-7	NA	TRBV9	CASSAQGSLYEQYF
14	TRBJ2-2	TRBD1	TRBV3-1	CASSQSGGIGELFF
15	TRBJ1-1	NA	TRBV19	CASRRDFLMNTEAFF
14	TRBJ2-3	NA	TRBV30	CAWSVMVTTDTQYF
15	TRBJ1-1	NA	TRBV20-1	CSARGPWSGNTEAFF
12	TRBJ1-1	NA	TRBV11-3	CASSRTNTEAFF
13	TRBJ2-1	TRBD2	TRBV9	CASSVGEGLEQFF
16	TRBJ2-7	NA	TRBV19	CASSNYAGTLSGEQYF
11	TRBJ2-7	NA	TRBV3-1	CASGSNYEQYF
16	TRBJ2-6	NA	TRBV24-1	CATSDPASSGANVLTF
13	TRBJ1-1	TRBD1	TRBV29-1	CSGAGQLNTEAFF
11	TRBJ2-3	NA	TRBV12-3/TRBV12-4	CASIKGFTQYF
15	TRBJ1-1	TRBD1	TRBV10-3	CAINPTGPMNTEAFF
14	TRBJ2-1	TRBD1	TRBV12-5	CASGLGQGYNEQFF
13	TRBJ2-5	NA	TRBV5-1	CASSSEGRETQYF
15	TRBJ2-7	NA	TRBV6-2/TRBV6-3	CASSSGRGVPHEQYF
13	TRBJ2-1	NA	TRBV3-1	CASSQVVNERLTF
15	TRBJ2-7	NA	TRBV9	CASSVVSGPTYEQYF
12	TRBJ1-2	NA	TRBV3-1	CASSQEAYGYTF
13	TRBJ2-5	NA	TRBV29-1	CSVEDWRQETQYF
12	TRBJ2-7	NA	TRBV6-6	CAAQLQGYEQYF
13	TRBJ2-1	NA	TRBV28	CASTLLGTHEQFF
14	TRBJ1-5	NA	TRBV6-2/TRBV6-3	CASRDPGNNQPQHF
13	TRBJ2-7	NA	TRBV12-3/TRBV12-4	CASTRAAGYEQYF
12	TRBJ2-6	NA	TRBV27	CASSFPGGVLTF